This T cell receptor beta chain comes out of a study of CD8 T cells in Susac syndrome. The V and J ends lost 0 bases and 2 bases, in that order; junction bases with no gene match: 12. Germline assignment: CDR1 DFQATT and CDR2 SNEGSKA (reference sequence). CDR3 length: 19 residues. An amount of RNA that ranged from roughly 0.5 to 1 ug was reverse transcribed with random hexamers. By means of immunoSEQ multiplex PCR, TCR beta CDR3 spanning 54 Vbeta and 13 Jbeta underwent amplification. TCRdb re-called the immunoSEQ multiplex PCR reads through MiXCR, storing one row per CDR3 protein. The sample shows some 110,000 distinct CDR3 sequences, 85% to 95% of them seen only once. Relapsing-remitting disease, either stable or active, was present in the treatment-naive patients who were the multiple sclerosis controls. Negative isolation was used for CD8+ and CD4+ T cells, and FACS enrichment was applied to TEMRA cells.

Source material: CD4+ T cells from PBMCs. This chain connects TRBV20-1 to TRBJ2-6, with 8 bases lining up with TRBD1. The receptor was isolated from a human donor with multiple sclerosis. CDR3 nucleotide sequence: TGCAGTGCTAGAGATCTTAGGGCAGGGGGCATTACTGGGGCCAACGTCCTGACTTTC. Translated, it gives CSARDLRAGGITGANVLTF.